This is a list of T cell receptor beta chains from one sample in a study of cytotoxic CD8 clonotypes in ibrutinib-treated CLL. Repertoires were generated with immunoSEQ multiplex PCR, while TCRdb's copy carries only in-frame clones and drops some. The sample lists around 310,000 clones, around four fifths occurring once. The specimen comprised PBMCs, sampled before ibrutinib treatment. These receptors all stem from a human donor with chronic lymphocytic leukemia. Both conserved end residues are part of each CDR3. A D gene is named only where the DNA matches it firmly. The size field is filled for only some rows; it gives once, few, many or a size class.

v_call: TRBV7-2; j_call: TRBJ1-1; clone_size: .; d_call: TRBD1; cdr3_nt: TGTGCCAGCAGCTTAGCGTCAGGGGGCTATACTGAAGCTTTCTTT; cdr3_aa: CASSLASGGYTEAFF
v_call: TRBV19; j_call: TRBJ2-4; clone_size: .; d_call: .; cdr3_nt: TGTGCCAGTAGTATTAGGTCAGGGAAAAACATTCAGTACTTC; cdr3_aa: CASSIRSGKNIQYF
v_call: TRBV4-2; j_call: TRBJ1-2; clone_size: .; d_call: .; cdr3_nt: TGTGCCACCAAAAATACAGACCTTCGGGGCTACACCTTC; cdr3_aa: CATKNTDLRGYTF
v_call: TRBV7-9; j_call: TRBJ1-3; clone_size: .; d_call: .; cdr3_nt: TGTGCCAGCGTACCGAGGGGGGCAGGCACCTACTCTGGAAACACCATATATTTT; cdr3_aa: CASVPRGAGTYSGNTIYF
v_call: TRBV9; j_call: TRBJ2-5; clone_size: .; d_call: .; cdr3_nt: TGTGCCAGCAGCGTAGGCGGGGTTTCTCAAGAGACCCAGTACTTC; cdr3_aa: CASSVGGVSQETQYF
v_call: TRBV19; j_call: TRBJ1-5; clone_size: .; d_call: .; cdr3_nt: TGTGCCAGTAGGACGGAAAATAGCAATCAGCCCCAGCATTTT; cdr3_aa: CASRTENSNQPQHF
v_call: TRBV4-1; j_call: TRBJ2-3; clone_size: .; d_call: .; cdr3_nt: TGCGCCAGCAGCCAAGTTCCTACTAGGGGAGATACGCAGTATTTT; cdr3_aa: CASSQVPTRGDTQYF
v_call: TRBV7-2; j_call: TRBJ2-5; clone_size: .; d_call: .; cdr3_nt: TGTGCCAGCAGCTTTCCGGGGCTGGGGAGAGAGACCCAGTACTTC; cdr3_aa: CASSFPGLGRETQYF
v_call: TRBV6-5; j_call: TRBJ1-1; clone_size: once; d_call: .; cdr3_nt: TGTGCCAGCAAACGAGCAACAGGTTGGCCTGAAGCTTTCTTT; cdr3_aa: CASKRATGWPEAFF
v_call: TRBV28; j_call: TRBJ2-2; clone_size: .; d_call: TRBD2; cdr3_nt: TGTGCCAGCAGTTTAGAGGGTCTAGCGGGAGTCTTGAACACCGGGGAGCTGTTTTTT; cdr3_aa: CASSLEGLAGVLNTGELFF
v_call: TRBV7-2; j_call: TRBJ1-1; clone_size: once; d_call: .; cdr3_nt: TGTGCCAGCAGGGAAAGCGGCTTTCCTGAAGCTTTCTTT; cdr3_aa: CASRESGFPEAFF
v_call: TRBV6-5; j_call: TRBJ2-5; clone_size: few; d_call: .; cdr3_nt: TGTGCCAGCAGTTACGGGACTCAAGAGACCCAGTACTTC; cdr3_aa: CASSYGTQETQYF
v_call: TRBV7-6; j_call: TRBJ1-5; clone_size: .; d_call: .; cdr3_nt: TGTGCCAGCAGCCTCACAGACAGCAATCAGCCCCAGCATTTT; cdr3_aa: CASSLTDSNQPQHF
v_call: TRBV7-6; j_call: TRBJ2-3; clone_size: .; d_call: TRBD2; cdr3_nt: TGTGCCAGCAGCTTCGGGCTAGCGGGAGATGCCTCGGATACGCAGTATTTT; cdr3_aa: CASSFGLAGDASDTQYF